This is a list of T cell receptor beta chains from one sample in a study of CD8+CD57+ T cells in acquired aplastic anemia. Each CDR3 protein gets one entry after TCRdb re-called the reads with MiXCR. The data hold 120,000 or so distinct CDR3 sequences, with about 60% observed a single time. Sequencing was performed on sorted CD4+, CD8+, or CD8+CD57+ T cells (not recorded which) from PBMCs. The receptors shown here come from a human donor with aplastic anemia. The CDR3 runs from the conserved cysteine through the conserved F or W. The D gene is left open where the match is weak. Clone size, where shown, is once, few, many, or a class for clones that have expanded.

abundance: .
d_gene: .
j_gene: TRBJ1-2
v_gene: TRBV2
CDR3nt: TGTGCCAGCAGTGATAGCGGTGGGAGACGTGGCTACACCTTC
CDR3aa: CASSDSGGRRGYTF

abundance: .
d_gene: .
j_gene: TRBJ1-2
v_gene: TRBV15
CDR3nt: TGTGCCACCAGCGTCAGTCCAGCTAACTATGGCTACACCTTC
CDR3aa: CATSVSPANYGYTF

abundance: few
d_gene: TRBD1
j_gene: TRBJ1-2
v_gene: TRBV29-1
CDR3nt: TGCAGCGTTGACCACGGGACAGGGGCATATGGCTACACCTTC
CDR3aa: CSVDHGTGAYGYTF

abundance: .
d_gene: TRBD2
j_gene: TRBJ2-7
v_gene: TRBV28
CDR3nt: TGTGCCAGCAGTTTTAGGACTAGCGGGGTTTACGAGCAGTACTTC
CDR3aa: CASSFRTSGVYEQYF

abundance: many
d_gene: .
j_gene: TRBJ2-2
v_gene: TRBV19
CDR3nt: TGTGCCAGTAGTATAGATCTCGAGGGGAGAAACACCGGGGAGCTGTTTTTT
CDR3aa: CASSIDLEGRNTGELFF

abundance: .
d_gene: .
j_gene: TRBJ2-3
v_gene: TRBV20-1
CDR3nt: TGCAGTGCTAGAGGCCCCAGGTTAGGAGGGCACGATACGCAGTGTTTT
CDR3aa: CSARGPRLGGHDTQCF

abundance: few
d_gene: .
j_gene: TRBJ2-2
v_gene: TRBV3-1
CDR3nt: TGTGCCAGCAGCCTTAAGAGGATAGGGGGTCTGGCCGGGGAGCTGTTTTTT
CDR3aa: CASSLKRIGGLAGELFF

abundance: .
d_gene: .
j_gene: TRBJ1-5
v_gene: TRBV2
CDR3nt: TGTGCCAGCAGTGAGCTGGGCGAACAGCCCCAGCATTTT
CDR3aa: CASSELGEQPQHF

abundance: .
d_gene: .
j_gene: TRBJ1-2
v_gene: TRBV24-1
CDR3nt: TGTGCCACCAGTTCGGAGGGGGGTAGCTACACCTTC
CDR3aa: CATSSEGGSYTF

abundance: .
d_gene: .
j_gene: TRBJ2-5
v_gene: TRBV19
CDR3nt: TGTGCCAGTAGTATTCGAGGGCAAGAGACCCAGTACTTC
CDR3aa: CASSIRGQETQYF

abundance: many
d_gene: .
j_gene: TRBJ2-1
v_gene: TRBV4-3
CDR3nt: TGCGCCAGCAGCCAGCAGGGGAGCTCCTACAATGAGCAGTTCTTC
CDR3aa: CASSQQGSSYNEQFF

abundance: few
d_gene: .
j_gene: TRBJ1-1
v_gene: TRBV15
CDR3nt: TGTGCCACCAGCTTCGCAAGGAACACTGAAGCTTTCTTT
CDR3aa: CATSFARNTEAFF

abundance: .
d_gene: .
j_gene: TRBJ2-7
v_gene: TRBV15
CDR3nt: TGTGCCACTATTAGCGAGCAGTACTTC
CDR3aa: CATISEQYF

abundance: .
d_gene: TRBD2
j_gene: TRBJ2-7
v_gene: TRBV20-1
CDR3nt: TGCAGTGCTAGAGATATATCTAGCGGGAGAATCGAGCAGTACTTC
CDR3aa: CSARDISSGRIEQYF

abundance: .
d_gene: .
j_gene: TRBJ2-1
v_gene: TRBV10-3
CDR3nt: TGTGCCATCAGTGCCGGGAAAGCGGCCAATGAGCAGTTCTTC
CDR3aa: CAISAGKAANEQFF

abundance: .
d_gene: TRBD1
j_gene: TRBJ2-5
v_gene: TRBV15
CDR3nt: TGTGCCACCAGCGACAGACAGGGACAAGAGACCCAGTACTTC
CDR3aa: CATSDRQGQETQYF

abundance: .
d_gene: .
j_gene: TRBJ2-1
v_gene: TRBV24-1
CDR3nt: TGTGCCACCAGTGACTCCGACACTGAGCAGTTCTTC
CDR3aa: CATSDSDTEQFF

abundance: few
d_gene: TRBD1
j_gene: TRBJ1-6
v_gene: TRBV9
CDR3nt: TGTGCCAGCAGTGCCAGGGACAGGCTCGATTCACCCCTCCACTTT
CDR3aa: CASSARDRLDSPLHF

abundance: many
d_gene: TRBD1
j_gene: TRBJ1-6
v_gene: TRBV7-8
CDR3nt: TGTGCCAGCAGCTTAGTATGGACAGGGAGTAATTCACCCCTCCACTTT
CDR3aa: CASSLVWTGSNSPLHF

abundance: .
d_gene: .
j_gene: TRBJ2-5
v_gene: TRBV7-9
CDR3nt: TGTGCCAGCAGCTTACCACCCCCGGCCGAGACCCAGTACTTC
CDR3aa: CASSLPPPAETQYF

abundance: .
d_gene: .
j_gene: TRBJ1-5
v_gene: TRBV19
CDR3nt: TGTGCCAGTAATCCGACAGGCAATCAGCCCCAGCATTTT
CDR3aa: CASNPTGNQPQHF

abundance: many
d_gene: TRBD1
j_gene: TRBJ1-1
v_gene: TRBV7-3
CDR3nt: TGTGCCAGCAGCTCAGACGGGACAGCCATGAACACTGAAGCTTTCTTT
CDR3aa: CASSSDGTAMNTEAFF

abundance: few
d_gene: .
j_gene: TRBJ2-3
v_gene: TRBV6-2/TRBV6-3
CDR3nt: TGTGCCAGCAGTTACTCCGAATTCGCTAGCACAGATACGCAGTATTTT
CDR3aa: CASSYSEFASTDTQYF

abundance: once
d_gene: .
j_gene: TRBJ2-3
v_gene: TRBV20-1
CDR3nt: TGCAGTGCTAGGCGGAGTGGCGGGACAGATACGCAGTATTTT
CDR3aa: CSARRSGGTDTQYF

abundance: .
d_gene: .
j_gene: TRBJ2-3
v_gene: TRBV2
CDR3nt: TGTGCCAGCAGTGAGCGGTTAGACTCGACAGATACGCAGTATTTT
CDR3aa: CASSERLDSTDTQYF

abundance: .
d_gene: .
j_gene: TRBJ2-7
v_gene: TRBV12-3/TRBV12-4
CDR3nt: TGTGCCAGCAGTTTAGCTACACCCGGGGCAGGGGACTACGAGCAGTACTTC
CDR3aa: CASSLATPGAGDYEQYF

abundance: many
d_gene: .
j_gene: TRBJ2-7
v_gene: TRBV7-9
CDR3nt: TGTGCCAGCAGCTTAAACTACGAGCAGTACTTC
CDR3aa: CASSLNYEQYF

abundance: many
d_gene: .
j_gene: TRBJ1-1
v_gene: TRBV6-5
CDR3nt: TGTGCCAGCAGTTACTCGTCGGGGCTGATGAACACTGAAGCTTTCTTT
CDR3aa: CASSYSSGLMNTEAFF

abundance: .
d_gene: .
j_gene: TRBJ1-2
v_gene: TRBV7-6
CDR3nt: TGTGCCAGCAGCTCCACCCAGGGCGGGTATGGCTACACCTTC
CDR3aa: CASSSTQGGYGYTF

abundance: .
d_gene: TRBD2
j_gene: TRBJ2-1
v_gene: TRBV7-3
CDR3nt: TGTGCCAGCAGCTTAATCGGTGGCGGGGGGGCCACTAAGCAGTTCTTC
CDR3aa: CASSLIGGGGATKQFF

abundance: once
d_gene: .
j_gene: TRBJ2-7
v_gene: TRBV15
CDR3nt: TGTGCCACCAGCAGAGTCGCGAGGGCGCCTTCCTACGAGCAGTACTTC
CDR3aa: CATSRVARAPSYEQYF

abundance: .
d_gene: .
j_gene: TRBJ2-5
v_gene: TRBV4-1
CDR3nt: TGCGCCAGCAGCCAAGAACAAGGCGTCGGGATCCAGTACTTC
CDR3aa: CASSQEQGVGIQYF

abundance: .
d_gene: .
j_gene: TRBJ1-1
v_gene: TRBV25-1
CDR3nt: TGTGCCAGCAGTCCCGTGGGCCAGGGTGAAACTGAAGCTTTCTTT
CDR3aa: CASSPVGQGETEAFF

abundance: .
d_gene: .
j_gene: TRBJ1-6
v_gene: TRBV11-1
CDR3nt: TGTGCCAGCAGCTTGGACATTAATTCACCCCTCCACTTT
CDR3aa: CASSLDINSPLHF

abundance: many
d_gene: TRBD1
j_gene: TRBJ1-3
v_gene: TRBV2
CDR3nt: TGTGCCAGCAGCGGACAGGACTACACCATATATTTT
CDR3aa: CASSGQDYTIYF

abundance: .
d_gene: .
j_gene: TRBJ2-1
v_gene: TRBV7-6
CDR3nt: TGTGCCAGCACGGGGGAGCAGTTCTTC
CDR3aa: CASTGEQFF

abundance: .
d_gene: .
j_gene: TRBJ2-5
v_gene: TRBV15
CDR3nt: TGTGCCACCAGCAGTTCAGGGGCGGGAGAGACCCAGTACTTC
CDR3aa: CATSSSGAGETQYF

abundance: .
d_gene: .
j_gene: TRBJ2-5
v_gene: TRBV10-3
CDR3nt: TGTGCCATCAGTGAAACCGGGTCAGGGTCTCGAGAGACCCAGTACTTC
CDR3aa: CAISETGSGSRETQYF